Shown below are 22 T cell receptor beta chains from a single sample sequenced in a study of PD-1 blockade in classical Hodgkin lymphoma. Produced via immunoSEQ multiplex PCR; TCRdb's table is partial and in-frame only. In the table there are 30,000 or so clones, approximately 89% of which are singletons. Described time point: newly diagnosed, previously untreated cHL patient sample. Sequencing was done on a sample of peripheral blood mononuclear cells (PBMCs). Receptors originate from a human donor with classical Hodgkin lymphoma.

V usage is TRBV7-2 and J usage is TRBJ2-1; the D gene is possibly TRBD1 (5 bases). The CDR3 is 16 amino acids. Trimming pared 0 bases from V and 6 bases from J, leaving 15 bases between. Germline values: CDR1 SGHTA, CDR2 FQGNSA. In DNA, the CDR3 is TGTGCCAGCAGCTTAGCGCAGGGCGCCCAGGGCAATGAGCAGTTCTTC. This sequence encodes CASSLAQGAQGNEQFF.

The chain combines TRBV9 with TRBJ2-2; TRBD2 matches 9 bases. Germline values: CDR1 SGDLS, CDR2 YYNGEE. The junction had 4 bases not matched to a gene; V was cut back by 4 bases and J by 0 bases. The CDR3 is 16 residues long. CDR3 loop: CASSPRLAANTGELFF. The CDR3 bases are TGTGCCAGCAGCCCGAGACTAGCGGCGAACACCGGGGAGCTGTTTTTT.

The rearrangement links TRBV2 to TRBJ2-1, with 8 bases lining up with TRBD2. Per germline, CDR1 SNHLY and CDR2 FYNNEI. J gave up 2 bases and V 6 bases, and 6 bases lay outside the gene matches. This CDR3 comprises 15 residues. CDR3 DNA sequence: TGTGCCAGCAGCAACCTAGCGGGTCCCTACAATGAGCAGTTCTTC. Translating it yields CASSNLAGPYNEQFF. Variable domain in full (rest from reference TRBV2 and TRBJ2-1): EPEVTQTPSHQVTQMGQEVILRCVPISNHLYFYWYRQILGQKVEFLVSFYNNEISEKSEIFDDQFSVERPDGSNFTLKIRSTKLEDSAMYFCASSNLAGPYNEQFFGPGTRLTVL.

J is TRBJ1-3 and V is TRBV9; D might be TRBD1 (6 bases). In germline, CDR1 is SGDLS, CDR2 YYNGEE. This CDR3 contains 15 residues. Trimming cost V 4 bases and J 8 bases, with 19 bases left between them. The CDR3 nucleotides read TGTGCCAGCAGCCCGACGGGGGGGCTCCGGGACACCATATATTTT. Its translation: CASSPTGGLRDTIYF.

The chain carries TRBV11-2 and TRBJ1-1; D is possibly TRBD1 (6 bases). Germline CDR1 is SGHAT and CDR2 is FQNNGV. V lost 6 bases and J lost 6, with 14 bases in between. The CDR3 spans 13 residues. Here the CDR3 DNA reads TGTGCCAGCAGACGAGTAGGGGGTCCTGAAGCTTTCTTT. It translates to CASRRVGGPEAFF.

This rearrangement joins TRBV7-2 to TRBJ2-3; 8 bases are shared with TRBD2. The CDR3 extends over 14 amino acids. The trim removed 5 bases at V and 2 bases at J, leaving 3 bases unmatched. Germline CDR1 reads SGHTA; CDR2 reads FQGNSA. Written as DNA, the CDR3 is TGTGCCAGCAGCCCCGGACTAGCCACAGATACGCAGTATTTT. Amino acids: CASSPGLATDTQYF.

The chain has TRBV6-1 and TRBJ2-5, with a possible D match to TRBD2 (6 bases). The ends were cut back, 5 bases at V and 6 bases at J, with 19 bases in the middle. CDR1 is MNHNS, CDR2 SASEGT, per germline. The CDR3 has 15 amino acids. CDR3 DNA: TGTGCCAGCAGTCACTACTGGAGGGAGTGGAAGACCCAGTACTTC. Encoded protein: CASSHYWREWKTQYF.

The genes are TRBV10-3 and TRBJ2-2, with 11 bases lining up with TRBD2. The CDR3 has 17 amino acids. The V segment lost 8 bases and the J segment 0 bases; nucleotides outside the gene matches: 8. Looked up from germline, CDR1 is ENHRY and CDR2 is SYGVKD. CDR3 residues: CAIGTSGSLTNTGELFF. DNA of the CDR3: TGTGCCATCGGAACTAGCGGGAGTCTCACGAACACCGGGGAGCTGTTTTTT.

This chain uses TRBV5-1 with TRBJ2-7, with 7 bases identical to TRBD2. With V trimmed by 0 bases and J by 3 bases, 6 bases remained unmatched. This CDR3 comprises 15 residues. The germline V gene has CDR1 SGHRS and CDR2 YFSETQ. The CDR3 loop is CASSLEGSGGYEQYF. For the CDR3, the DNA is TGCGCCAGCAGCTTGGAGGGGTCGGGAGGCTACGAGCAGTACTTC.

J is TRBJ1-2 and V is TRBV6-1; possibly TRBD1 for D (5 bases). The CDR3 is made up of 12 amino acids. Germline loops: CDR1 MNHNS, CDR2 SASEGT. V shed 7 bases and J shed 2 bases, with 8 bases lying between them. The CDR3 bases are TGTGCCAGCATCGGGGACAACTATGGCTACACCTTC. Amino acid sequence: CASIGDNYGYTF.

The chain employs TRBV5-8 and TRBJ2-3, with TRBD2 matching 12 bases. The V gene end was trimmed by 3 bases and the J gene end by 4 bases; junction bases not matched to a gene: 12. From germline, CDR1 is SGHTS and CDR2 YDEGEE. The CDR3 consists of 18 residues. CDR3 nucleotide sequence: TGTGCCAGCAGCTCCCGACTAGCGGGAGCGGTGCGGGCAGATACGCAGTATTTT. Translating gives CASSSRLAGAVRADTQYF.

The genes are TRBV27 and TRBJ1-2; D not certain. The CDR3 extends over 13 amino acids. In germline, CDR1 is MNHEY, CDR2 SMNVEV (reference sequence). V was pared by 2 bases and J by 4 bases, with 8 bases between. The CDR3 loop reads CASSLRRGYGYTF. In DNA, the CDR3 is TGTGCCAGCAGTTTACGGCGGGGCTATGGCTACACCTTC.

This chain connects TRBV11-1 to TRBJ1-1, with 7 bases that match TRBD1. V gave up 3 bases and J gave up 2 bases; unmatched junction bases: 6. Germline CDR1 and CDR2: SGHAT and FQDESV (reference sequence). The CDR3 is 15 residues long. CDR3 nucleotides: TGTGCCAGCAGCTTTAGACAGGGCCGAAACACTGAAGCTTTCTTT. Encoded protein: CASSFRQGRNTEAFF.

The rearrangement joins TRBV9 to TRBJ2-1, with 8 bases identical to TRBD1. From germline, CDR1 is SGDLS and CDR2 YYNGEE. This CDR3 spans 16 amino acids. V gave up 4 bases and J gave up 3 bases; unmatched junction bases: 9. The CDR3 here is CASSPFSGTGYNEQFF. CDR3 in DNA: TGTGCCAGCAGCCCTTTCTCCGGGACAGGCTACAATGAGCAGTTCTTC.

The chain employs TRBV7-9 and TRBJ1-1, with D unclear. The germline V gene has CDR1 SEHNR and CDR2 FQNEAQ (reference sequence). The length of the CDR3 is 15 residues. Trimming shortened V by 2 bases and J by 5 bases, and 15 bases separated the two germline ends. CDR3 coding DNA: TGTGCCAGCAGCTTAATGGGCGGGTCAGGTACTGAAGCTTTCTTT. This sequence encodes CASSLMGGSGTEAFF.

This chain links TRBV4-3 with TRBJ1-1; tentatively, D is TRBD1 (6 bases). CDR3 length equals 14 residues. The germline V gene has CDR1 LGHNA and CDR2 YSLEER. Trimming took off 3 bases at V and 4 bases at J, with 12 bases between the two ends. The CDR3 protein is CASSHVRGSTEAFF. The CDR3, as DNA: TGCGCCAGCAGCCACGTGAGGGGGAGCACTGAAGCTTTCTTT.

The chain combines TRBV5-8 with TRBJ2-2; the D gene is possibly TRBD1 (6 bases). The germline V gene encodes CDR1 SGHTS and CDR2 YDEGEE. V lost 6 bases to trimming and J lost 3 bases, with 12 bases between them. The CDR3 sequence is 14 residues long. The CDR3 region is CASNTGSDTGELFF. CDR3 DNA sequence: TGTGCCAGCAACACAGGGAGTGACACCGGGGAGCTGTTTTTT.

The chain couples TRBV6-6 to TRBJ1-5, with a weak D call TRBD1 (6 bases). Trimming stripped 6 bases from V and 6 bases from J, with 15 bases between. CDR1 is MNHNY and CDR2 is SVGAGI in the germline V gene (reference sequence). This CDR3 region has 14 residues. CDR3 in DNA: TGTGCCAGCAGCCGGGACATAGCGGGTCAGCCCCAGCATTTT. This sequence encodes CASSRDIAGQPQHF.

The CDR3 bases are TGCGCCAGCAGCCTCCGTACTAGCGGGATTATCGGTGAGCAGTTCTTC. Translation gives CASSLRTSGIIGEQFF. The chain recombines TRBV4-1 with TRBJ2-1; 10 bases line up with TRBD2. Germline V gene data show CDR1 as MGHRA and CDR2 as YSYEKL. There are 16 residues in the CDR3. Losses at the gene ends were 4 bases for V and 9 bases for J; bases not matched to a gene: 12.

The chain recombines TRBV6-1 with TRBJ1-3; a weak D match, TRBD1 (5 bases). Deletions cut 7 bases from V and 0 bases from J, with 13 bases between. Germline lookup yields CDR1 MNHNS and CDR2 SASEGT. This CDR3 is 15 amino acids long. The CDR3 DNA is TGTGCCAGCAACAAGGACACGGCCTCTGGAAACACCATATATTTT. Amino acid sequence: CASNKDTASGNTIYF.

The chain uses TRBV18 and TRBJ2-7; TRBD2 is a possible D gene (7 bases). CDR3 length: 18 amino acids. Per germline, CDR1 KGHSH and CDR2 LQKENI. The V end was cut by 1 base, the J end by 6 bases, with 25 bases between. The CDR3 nucleotides are TGTGCCAGCTCACCACAAGAAGTCCGGGGGGCTGTTCATGGCGAGCAGTACTTC. It yields the protein CASSPQEVRGAVHGEQYF.

In regard to this clone: An end of the junction differs from the germline gene, which may be a read error. This chain links TRBV5-1 with TRBJ1-4, with D maybe TRBD1 (6 bases). Germline values: CDR1 SGHRS, CDR2 YFSETQ. The CDR3 length is 11 residues. CDR3 nucleotides: TGCGCCAGCAGCTCTGCCACAGGGATGGTTTTT. Residues: CASSSATGMVF.